The next 11 T cell receptor beta chains were all read from a single sample in a study of brain metastases from non-small cell lung cancer. The table came from immunoSEQ multiplex PCR; TCRdb's copy has only in-frame clones and leaves some out. The table lists over 12,000 clones, approximately 83% of them singletons. Sequencing used primary lung tumor tissue. These receptors were obtained from a donor at least 40 years old with non-small cell lung cancer.

The chain joins TRBV5-5 to TRBJ2-5; perhaps TRBD1 as D (5 bases). The V gene lost 0 bases and the J gene lost 5 bases, with 11 bases spanning the gap. Germline lookup yields CDR1 SGHKS and CDR2 YYEKEE (reference sequence). The length of the CDR3 is 14 residues. The CDR3 region is CASSLGGAEETQYF. CDR3 nucleotide sequence: TGTGCCAGCAGCTTGGGTGGGGCGGAGGAGACCCAGTACTTC.

The chain is built from TRBV24-1 and TRBJ1-5; D is possibly TRBD1 (6 bases). The CDR3 is made up of 18 amino acids. V shed 5 bases and J shed 0 bases, with 19 bases lying between them. Germline loops: CDR1 KGHDR, CDR2 SFDVKD. The CDR3 sequence is CATSGTGGGKGSNQPQHF. Written as DNA, the CDR3 is TGTGCCACCAGTGGTACTGGGGGCGGGAAAGGTAGCAATCAGCCCCAGCATTTT.

In DNA form, the CDR3 reads TGTGCCAGCAGCTTGAGGGTGGGGGGATACAATGAGCAGTTCTTC. Encoded protein: CASSLRVGGYNEQFF. The chain is built from TRBV5-5 and TRBJ2-1, with D maybe TRBD2 (6 bases). The CDR3 totals 15 residues. V was shortened by 1 base and J by 4 bases, with 12 bases between the two germline ends. CDR1 SGHKS and CDR2 YYEKEE come from the germline V gene (reference sequence).

The chain has TRBV27 and TRBJ2-3, with D perhaps matching TRBD2 (6 bases). Germline assignment: CDR1 MNHEY and CDR2 SMNVEV (reference sequence). V lost 4 bases, J lost 3 bases, and 14 bases lay in between. This CDR3 is 15 amino acids long. The CDR3 reads CASSWNRLVTDTQYF. CDR3 DNA sequence: TGTGCCAGCAGTTGGAACCGACTAGTTACAGATACGCAGTATTTT.

This clone was counted only a few times. The chain carries TRBV2 and TRBJ2-1, with 14 nucleotides matching TRBD2. Germline values: CDR1 SNHLY, CDR2 FYNNEI. The CDR3 has 14 amino acids. The junction had 4 bases not matched to a gene; V was cut back by 6 bases and J by 9 bases. CDR3 sequence reads: CASRRLAGGSEQFF. The CDR3 DNA reads as TGTGCCAGCAGGAGACTAGCGGGGGGGAGTGAGCAGTTCTTC.

The CDR3 spells CASMRPSWDRGGGDTQYF. The CDR3 DNA is TGTGCCAGCATGAGACCCTCTTGGGACAGGGGCGGAGGAGATACGCAGTATTTT. J is TRBJ2-3 and V is TRBV2; TRBD1 matches at 10 bases. CDR1 is SNHLY and CDR2 is FYNNEI in the germline V gene. The CDR3 runs 18 residues. The V and J ends lost 7 bases and 5 bases, in that order; junction bases with no gene match: 18.

V usage is TRBV7-7 and J usage is TRBJ2-5, with 8 bases matching TRBD1. CDR3 size: 15 residues. J was trimmed by 4 bases and V by 5 bases; bases with no gene match: 9. Germline CDR1 SSHAT, CDR2 FNYEAQ (reference sequence). The CDR3 reads CASSQGQGVLETQYF. The DNA for the CDR3 is TGTGCCAGCAGCCAAGGACAGGGAGTCCTAGAGACCCAGTACTTC.

The CDR3 bases are TGCGCCAGCGCTGAGGGGGTGCGGAACACTGAAGCTTTCTTT. Amino acids: CASAEGVRNTEAFF. The V gene is TRBV5-1, the J gene TRBJ1-1; maybe TRBD1 (6 bases). Per germline, CDR1 SGHRS and CDR2 YFSETQ. Trimming left V 7 bases short and J 1 base short, with 14 bases between. This CDR3 region has 14 residues.

The V and J genes are TRBV3-1 (or the pseudogene TRBV3-2) and TRBJ1-1; 8 nucleotides agree with TRBD1. Trimming took 0 bases from V and 4 from J; bases not matched to a gene: 10. This CDR3 spans 17 amino acids. Germline CDR1 reads LGHDT; CDR2 reads YNNKEL (reference sequence). The CDR3 protein is CASSQDPRGRRGTEAFF. The CDR3 DNA reads as TGTGCCAGCAGCCAAGATCCCAGGGGGCGTAGGGGCACTGAAGCTTTCTTT.

The chain links TRBV6-2 or TRBV6-3 to TRBJ1-5; D is undetermined. Trimming took off 2 bases at V and 9 bases at J, with 11 bases between the two ends. Germline V gene lookup returns CDR1 MNHEY and CDR2 SVGEGT. The CDR3 sequence is 13 residues long. CDR3 DNA sequence: TGTGCCAGCAGTTACGAGGTCTCATGGCCCCAGCATTTT. Encoded protein: CASSYEVSWPQHF.

The chain links TRBV12-3 or TRBV12-4 to TRBJ1-1; D is undetermined. The CDR3 runs 13 residues. The V end was cut by 2 bases, the J end by 2 bases, with 6 bases between. DNA for the CDR3: TGTGCCAGCAGTTTATCCCGAAACACTGAAGCTTTCTTT. Translation: CASSLSRNTEAFF.